This T cell receptor (beta chain) appears in the sequencing data of a study of shared clonotypes between healthy human individuals. Nashville, Tennessee was home to all donors, each a Caucasian adult. Subsets obtained from CD4+ cells comprised CD45RA+ naive and CD45RA-negative memory cells. The sorted-subset replicate PCRs were given roughly 200 ng DNA, which is approximately 30,000 T cell genomes. The authors' processing: Filtering of immunoSEQ junctional sequences could not match full-length read filtering. Sequenced by immunoSEQ multiplex PCR; TCRdb stores in-frame clones only, minus some. V and J calls and clone size are as listed in that table; D and trimming were resolved from the DNA. This table has 2,100,000 or so clones, about 94% appearing once. The CDR3 totals 15 residues. The J segment lost 4 bases and the V segment lost 5 bases, leaving 4 bases of the junction unmatched. Germline CDR1 reads SGHTA; CDR2 reads FQGNSA.

The specimen sequenced was naive CD4+ T cells sorted from blood. The subset was: CD45RA+ positively selected. The TCR sequence derives from a man between 18 and 29 years old in good health. This chain joins TRBV7-2 and TRBJ2-3; 12 positions match TRBD2. DNA of the CDR3: TGTGCCAGCAGCCGACTAGCGGGAGCGGCAGATACGCAGTATTTT. Amino acids: CASSRLAGAADTQYF.